This T cell receptor beta chain appears in the sequencing data of a study of blood T cell repertoires in COVID-19. Study-level background: PBMCs, B-cell-depleted T cells, or T cells were the source of the cDNA or gDNA that made up the material.

How the authors handled the data: Amplified reference gene primers provided the basis for estimating nucleated cell counts. Libraries were prepared by immunoSEQ multiplex PCR; TCRdb keeps only in-frame clonotypes and omits some of them. The V and J calls and the clone size are those of that table, but D and trimming were determined from the DNA. The table shows roughly 120,000 clones, with 75% to 90% occurring only once. This clonotype originated in an elderly woman with COVID-19, enrolled during active disease. Sequenced sample: peripheral blood.

The DNA for the CDR3 is TGTGCCAGTACCCAACCCAGGGAGGCTAACTATGGCTACACCTTC. Its protein is CASTQPREANYGYTF. V and J are TRBV19 and TRBJ1-2, with a possible D match to TRBD1 (5 bases). The germline gives CDR1 LNHDA, CDR2 SQIVND (reference sequence). CDR3 length: 15 residues. Trimming stripped 7 bases from V and 0 bases from J, with 15 bases between.